Listed below are T cell receptor beta chains from one sample, sequenced in a study of blood T cell repertoires in COVID-19. TCRdb keeps only in-frame clones here, not all; method: immunoSEQ multiplex PCR. The sample consists of around 110,000 clones, 90% of them appearing once. Sequencing was done on a sample of peripheral blood. The receptors derive from a human donor with active COVID-19. The donor label of this sample is uncertain. Both conserved end residues are trimmed from each CDR3. Each record gives: CDR3 protein, J gene, V gene, D gene. D genes are given only for firm matches.

ASSMKMDRFSGNTIY | TRBJ1-3 | TRBV19 | TRBD1
ASAKPGDYEQY | TRBJ2-7 | TRBV19 | -
ASSSDRFYGYT | TRBJ1-2 | TRBV19 | TRBD1
ASSRVEGEAF | TRBJ1-1 | TRBV6-5 | -
ASSPGLPSRTGELF | TRBJ2-2 | TRBV18 | -
ASSVGTGVRTDTQY | TRBJ2-3 | TRBV25-1 | TRBD1
ASSLAGRTYEQY | TRBJ2-7 | TRBV5-6 | -
ASSPVGGGDYGYT | TRBJ1-2 | TRBV5-4 | -
ASQTGANYGYT | TRBJ1-2 | TRBV28 | -
ASPPGHLNEKLF | TRBJ1-4 | TRBV18 | -
ASSLGDSLSYNEQF | TRBJ2-1 | TRBV5-6 | -
AISDAGNSSYNEQF | TRBJ2-1 | TRBV10-3 | -
ASSPGGQGNYGYT | TRBJ1-2 | TRBV18 | TRBD1
AWRGQGAWSNQPQH | TRBJ1-5 | TRBV30 | TRBD1
ASSSGQGIEKLF | TRBJ1-4 | TRBV5-1 | TRBD1
ASSAGTGVSGANVLT | TRBJ2-6 | TRBV5-1 | TRBD1
ASSLRRDEAF | TRBJ1-1 | TRBV28 | -
ASSSDRAAYEQY | TRBJ2-7 | TRBV6-5 | TRBD1
ASSQATESYEQY | TRBJ2-7 | TRBV4-2 | -
ASSLEDKYYGYT | TRBJ1-2 | TRBV5-1 | -
ASRPNRGPEAF | TRBJ1-1 | TRBV21-1 | -
ASSELGTGGAGYEKLF | TRBJ1-4 | TRBV25-1 | TRBD1
ASSLDSSNEQF | TRBJ2-1 | TRBV11-3 | -
ASSEAPGLLAGAPFETQY | TRBJ2-5 | TRBV2 | TRBD2
ASSIEAAYPYNEQF | TRBJ2-1 | TRBV19 | -
ASSPRDRGYGYT | TRBJ1-2 | TRBV18 | TRBD1
ASSPRETGGYT | TRBJ1-2 | TRBV6-5 | -
ASSVLSGELF | TRBJ2-2 | TRBV9 | -
ASSPLAGGRTYNEQF | TRBJ2-1 | TRBV7-9 | TRBD2
ASTPRQGFKGYGYT | TRBJ1-2 | TRBV27 | TRBD1
ASSLQGGNQPQH | TRBJ1-5 | TRBV5-4 | -
ASIGLAGRGSYEQY | TRBJ2-7 | TRBV27 | TRBD2
ATSTDRGSAF | TRBJ1-1 | TRBV15 | TRBD1
ASSGQISGNTIY | TRBJ1-3 | TRBV9 | -
ASSPRTVLFNYGYT | TRBJ1-2 | TRBV5-1 | -
ASRNSLNTEAF | TRBJ1-1 | TRBV2 | -
ASSPPRTYTGELF | TRBJ2-2 | TRBV18 | -
ASSEGGTEAF | TRBJ1-1 | TRBV6-1 | -
ASSSTGVRTDTQY | TRBJ2-3 | TRBV19 | TRBD1
ASSQRTSGADTQY | TRBJ2-3 | TRBV7-2 | TRBD2
ASSFQGAARNYGYT | TRBJ1-2 | TRBV5-1 | -
AIRGGRDRVRDEQY | TRBJ2-7 | TRBV7-9 | TRBD1
ASSLRTGVFAGNQPQH | TRBJ1-5 | TRBV23-1 | TRBD1
ASSPRPGVGSTDTQY | TRBJ2-3 | TRBV7-2 | -
ASSPRDRGNPRNSPLH | TRBJ1-6 | TRBV3-1/TRBV3-2 | TRBD1
SVRDSQETQY | TRBJ2-5 | TRBV29-1 | TRBD1
ASSLLGAGIPGNTIY | TRBJ1-3 | TRBV7-9 | -
ATSDPGQYNEQF | TRBJ2-1 | TRBV24-1 | TRBD1
ASSYSGQPNQPQH | TRBJ1-5 | TRBV6-5 | TRBD1
ASSLLRGRSSHGTDTQY | TRBJ2-3 | TRBV27 | TRBD2
ASSLVGGGAYEQF | TRBJ2-1 | TRBV7-2 | TRBD2
ASSVDRSNNSPLH | TRBJ1-6 | TRBV6-5 | -
ASSIRKGRVRVPGELF | TRBJ2-2 | TRBV7-9 | -
ASSRRQGADTQY | TRBJ2-3 | TRBV4-3 | TRBD1
ASSSTDRGLYGYT | TRBJ1-2 | TRBV6-6 | TRBD1
ASSEGEMRNEQF | TRBJ2-1 | TRBV9 | -
ASSAGGVGADTQY | TRBJ2-3 | TRBV27 | TRBD1